This T cell receptor (beta chain) originates from a study of T cells after yellow fever vaccination. For the study at large: Preparation used SMART-Seq v4 Ultra Low Input for the low-cell-number fractions. Study conclusions and caveats: Highly abundant clonotypes carried over from the bulk population could end up in FACS-sorted repertoires as contaminants. Across the CD4 and CD8 compartments, a small share of clonotypes was present in both.

This clonotype has only a few counts. What it binds is unknown. This CDR3 spans 16 amino acids. V lost 6 bases, J lost 0 bases, and 18 bases lay in between. Germline CDR1 and CDR2: MNHNS and SASEGT. UMIs and a universal primer site were added when TCR cDNA was made by 5'RACE template switching. Each CDR3 protein gets one entry after TCRdb re-called the 5' RACE reads with MiXCR. The sample contains about 260,000 distinct CDR3 sequences, 10% to 15% of which appear only once. This clonotype originated in a man younger than 45 who received the YFV17D yellow fever vaccine. Material: CD4+ T cells sorted from PBMCs, obtained 45 days after the yellow fever booster vaccination. The genes are TRBV6-1 and TRBJ2-7, with D possibly being TRBD1 (5 bases). CDR3 loop: CASSLLRTIASYEQYF. In DNA, the CDR3 is TGTGCCAGCAGCCTCTTACGGACAATCGCCTCCTACGAGCAGTACTTC.